The 28 T cell receptor beta chains presented below share a single source sample, sequenced in a study of T cell responses to AZD1222 COVID-19 vaccine. Sequencing was performed with immunoSEQ multiplex PCR; in TCRdb, only in-frame clones are kept and a portion is missing. The sample contains tens of thousands of clones, under 95% of which appear only once. The sample in question was peripheral blood, obtained 28 days after the second AZD1222 dose. These receptors all stem from an adult who received the AZD1222 COVID-19 vaccine.

The rearrangement joins TRBV15 to TRBJ1-1; D is unresolved. This CDR3 spans 14 amino acids. Germline CDR1 is LNHNV and CDR2 is YYDKDF (reference sequence). The V end lost 5 bases, the J end lost 1 base, and 11 bases lay between the germline ends. The CDR3 sequence: CATSAKTQNTEAFF. CDR3 bases: TGTGCCACCAGCGCCAAAACCCAGAACACTGAAGCTTTCTTT.

The V and J genes are TRBV30 and TRBJ2-6; D call uncertain. CDR1 and CDR2 (germline): GTSNPN, SVGIG (reference sequence). The CDR3 consists of 15 residues. The V end lost 0 bases, the J end lost 4 bases, and 10 bases lay between the germline ends. CDR3 region: CAWSVVLGGANVLTF. The CDR3 DNA reads TGTGCCTGGAGTGTAGTCCTTGGAGGGGCCAACGTCCTGACTTTC. The full variable domain, rest sourced from reference TRBV30 and TRBJ2-6, is SQTIHQWPATLVQPVGSPLSLECTVEGTSNPNLYWYRQAAGRGLQLLFYSVGIGQISSEVPQNLSASRPQDRQFILSSKKLLLSDSGFYLCAWSVVLGGANVLTFGAGSRLTVL.

This sequence joins TRBV7-3 and TRBJ2-3; TRBD2 might be the D (5 bases). The CDR3 consists of 14 residues. Looked up from germline, CDR1 is SGHTA and CDR2 is FQGTGA. The ends were cut back, 2 bases at V and 3 bases at J, with 9 bases in the middle. CDR3 protein: CASSLGSGTDTQYF. The CDR3 DNA reads TGTGCCAGCAGCTTAGGGAGCGGAACAGATACGCAGTATTTT.

This chain joins TRBV30 and TRBJ1-5, with no clear D. The CDR3 loop spans 14 amino acids. Germline CDR1 is GTSNPN and CDR2 is SVGIG (reference sequence). V lost 2 bases, J lost 1 base, and 9 bases lay in between. CDR3 sequence: CAWSRLDSNQPQHF. The CDR3 DNA reads as TGTGCCTGGAGTAGGTTGGACAGCAATCAGCCCCAGCATTTT.

The chain couples TRBV9 to TRBJ1-2; 7 nucleotides agree with TRBD1. Trimming cost V 2 bases and J 6 bases; bases outside gene matches: 1. Looked up from germline, CDR1 is SGDLS and CDR2 is YYNGEE. CDR3 length equals 12 residues. In nucleotides, the CDR3 is TGTGCCAGCAGCGTCGGACAGGATGGCTACACCTTC. Translated: CASSVGQDGYTF.

The CDR3 spells CASSLGRTPNQPQHF. Here the CDR3 DNA reads TGTGCCAGCAGCTTAGGGAGGACACCGAATCAGCCCCAGCATTTT. The V gene is TRBV7-8, the J gene TRBJ1-5, with D perhaps TRBD1 (5 bases). The CDR3 covers 15 residues. From germline, CDR1 is SGHVS and CDR2 FQNEAQ. With 1 base removed from V and 4 bases from J, the gap between germline ends came to 11 bases.

The chain links TRBV6-1 to TRBJ1-5; D is unclear. The CDR3 consists of 14 residues. V lost 3 bases, J lost 0 bases, and 6 bases lay in between. Germline values: CDR1 MNHNS, CDR2 SASEGT. Here the CDR3 DNA reads TGTGCCAGCAGTGAGACTTATAGCAATCAGCCCCAGCATTTT. Amino acid sequence: CASSETYSNQPQHF.

The chain employs TRBV28 and TRBJ1-2, with D uncertain. This CDR3 is 13 amino acids long. Germline lookup yields CDR1 MDHEN and CDR2 SYDVKM. V was pared by 6 bases and J by 3 bases, with 11 bases between. In DNA, the CDR3 is TGTGCCAGCAGCCGCCCGCCCCACTATGGCTACACCTTC. Its translation is CASSRPPHYGYTF.

This chain uses TRBV28 with TRBJ2-2; 7 bases align to TRBD1. V was clipped by 10 bases and J by 3 bases; unmatched bases: 8. CDR1 MDHEN and CDR2 SYDVKM come from the germline V gene. This CDR3 has 14 amino acids. CDR3 in amino acids: CATPDRFHTGELFF. The CDR3 DNA follows: TGTGCCACTCCGGACAGGTTCCACACCGGGGAGCTGTTTTTT.

V is TRBV21-1 and J is TRBJ1-5. TRBV21-1 is classified as a pseudogene. The CDR3 extends over 13 amino acids. DNA for the CDR3: TGTGCCAGCAGCAAGAAACCGGATCAGCCCCAGCATTTT. Amino acids: CASSKKPDQPQHF.

This chain links TRBV2 with TRBJ2-5, with TRBD1 identical over 7 bases. Trimming cost V 6 bases and J 0 bases; bases outside gene matches: 10. CDR3 length: 16 residues. The V gene's germline CDR1 is SNHLY and CDR2 FYNNEI. In nucleotides, the CDR3 is TGTGCCAGCAGGACCTTGGGACAGTGGGACCAAGAGACCCAGTACTTC. It encodes CASRTLGQWDQETQYF.

This chain joins TRBV5-1 and TRBJ1-4; 8 bases map to TRBD1. The length of the CDR3 is 15 residues. J was trimmed by 7 bases and V by 6 bases; bases with no gene match: 11. Per the germline V gene, CDR1 is SGHRS and CDR2 is YFSETQ. The CDR3 reads CASNSQGAVGEKLFF. The CDR3 DNA reads TGCGCCAGCAATTCCCAGGGGGCGGTTGGTGAAAAACTGTTTTTT. Combining the CDR3 with reference TRBV5-1 and TRBJ1-4 gives the whole variable domain KAGVTQTPRYLIKTRGQQVTLSCSPISGHRSVSWYQQTPGQGLQFLFEYFSETQRNKGNFPGRFSGRQFSNSRSEMNVSTLELGDSALYLCASNSQGAVGEKLFFGSGTQLSVL.

The rearrangement joins TRBV7-9 to TRBJ2-1, with 8 bases matching TRBD2. Trimming took 5 bases from V and 6 from J; bases not matched to a gene: 15. Germline CDR1 SEHNR, CDR2 FQNEAQ (reference sequence). The length of the CDR3 is 17 residues. The CDR3 sequence is CASSPNFLAGRVNEQFF. In nucleotides, the CDR3 is TGTGCCAGCAGCCCAAACTTCCTCGCCGGGAGGGTCAATGAGCAGTTCTTC.

The chain links TRBV18 to TRBJ1-1, with D possibly being TRBD1 (6 bases). Germline V gene data show CDR1 as KGHSH and CDR2 as LQKENI. Between the trimmed V and J ends, which lost 3 bases and 1 base, there was a span of 12 bases. The CDR3 is 15 amino acids. The CDR3 coding sequence is TGTGCCAGCTCACCCAGGGACACCAGGAACACTGAAGCTTTCTTT. This encodes CASSPRDTRNTEAFF.

The chain carries TRBV18 and TRBJ2-3; D might be TRBD1 (7 bases). Trimming took off 6 bases at V and 0 bases at J, with 13 bases between the two ends. The CDR3 consists of 15 residues. Germline CDR1 reads KGHSH; CDR2 reads LQKENI. Written as DNA, the CDR3 is TGTGCCAGCTCGCCCAGGGGGACTAGCACAGATACGCAGTATTTT. Residues: CASSPRGTSTDTQYF.

The chain uses TRBV7-2 and TRBJ2-5; D is uncertain. Germline loops: CDR1 SGHTA, CDR2 FQGNSA. The CDR3 covers 13 residues. Trimming removed 2 bases at V and 5 bases at J, with 9 bases between. CDR3 DNA: TGTGCCAGCAGCTTAATGATGCGTGAGACCCAGTACTTC. This gives the protein CASSLMMRETQYF.

This chain connects TRBV27 to TRBJ1-2, with unresolved D. The V end lost 4 bases, the J end lost 4 bases, and 10 bases lay between the germline ends. CDR1 is MNHEY, CDR2 SMNVEV, per germline (reference sequence). The CDR3 is 13 amino acids. The CDR3: CASSYDKGYGYTF. CDR3 coding DNA: TGTGCCAGCAGTTACGATAAGGGCTATGGCTACACCTTC.

The rearrangement links TRBV11-3 to TRBJ2-1, with 12 bases identical to TRBD2. CDR3 length: 14 residues. Germline loops: CDR1 SGHNT, CDR2 YENEEA. The V and J ends lost 5 bases and 8 bases, in that order; junction bases with no gene match: 4. The CDR3 here is CASSKTSGSYEQFF. DNA of the CDR3: TGTGCCAGCAGCAAGACTAGCGGGAGCTATGAGCAGTTCTTC.

The chain links TRBV10-2 to TRBJ2-2; possible D gene TRBD1, 6 bases. Trimming removed 9 bases from V and 0 bases from J, with 11 bases in between. This CDR3 is built from 14 residues. From germline, CDR1 is WSHSY and CDR2 SAAADI. Here the CDR3 DNA reads TGCGCCAGGCGACAGGAGGCGAACACCGGGGAGCTGTTTTTT. This gives the protein CARRQEANTGELFF.

The rearrangement uses TRBV10-3 and TRBJ2-7; 8 nucleotides agree with TRBD2. The CDR3 consists of 14 residues. Per the germline V gene, CDR1 is ENHRY and CDR2 is SYGVKD. The J segment lost 4 bases and the V segment lost 1 base, leaving 3 bases of the junction unmatched. The CDR3 loop reads CAISEYAGGYEQYF. The CDR3 coding sequence is TGTGCCATCAGTGAGTACGCGGGAGGATACGAGCAGTACTTC.

CDR3 in DNA: TGTGCCAGCAGTCCGATTACAGGGGGCTATAATTCACCCCTCCACTTT. It translates to CASSPITGGYNSPLHF. This sequence joins TRBV27 and TRBJ1-6; the match to TRBD1 covers 8 bases. CDR1 is MNHEY, CDR2 SMNVEV, per germline (reference sequence). V dropped 5 bases and J dropped 3; count of bases not matched to a gene: 6. The CDR3 runs 16 residues.

This clone showed up just a few times. V is TRBV29-1 and J is TRBJ2-7, with a possible D match to TRBD1 (6 bases). The CDR3 consists of 13 residues. Trimming cost V 7 bases and J 1 base, with 14 bases left between them. CDR1 and CDR2 (germline): SQVTM, ANQGSEA. As DNA, the CDR3 is TGCAGCGCAGCCGACAGGACATCCTACGAGCAGTACTTC. The encoded protein is CSAADRTSYEQYF.

This rearrangement joins TRBV19 to TRBJ2-2; no definite D call. From germline, CDR1 is LNHDA and CDR2 SQIVND (reference sequence). Trimming took 5 bases from V and 3 from J, leaving 10 bases between them. The CDR3 runs 14 residues. The CDR3 reads CASSPNPYTGELFF. CDR3 DNA sequence: TGTGCCAGTAGTCCAAACCCCTACACCGGGGAGCTGTTTTTT.

The rearrangement links TRBV24-1 to TRBJ2-7, with D perhaps matching TRBD2 (6 bases). V was cut by 2 bases and J by 7 bases, with 11 bases left in between. The CDR3 extends over 13 amino acids. From germline, CDR1 is KGHDR and CDR2 SFDVKD. The CDR3 loop is CATSDYGGGEQYF. CDR3 nucleotide sequence: TGTGCCACCAGTGATTACGGGGGAGGAGAGCAGTACTTC.

V usage is TRBV2 and J usage is TRBJ2-2, with 7 nucleotides matching TRBD2. Germline V gene data show CDR1 as SNHLY and CDR2 as FYNNEI. The CDR3 has 16 amino acids. Germline trimming cut 6 bases from V and 1 base from J; bases unmatched to any gene: 8. DNA for the CDR3: TGTGCCAGCAGGGTGACTAGCCTGGGGAACACCGGGGAGCTGTTTTTT. Translation: CASRVTSLGNTGELFF.

The chain employs TRBV12-5 and TRBJ2-3; a weak D match, TRBD2 (5 bases). CDR1 and CDR2 (germline): LGHNT, FRNRAP. This CDR3 has 13 residues. Trimming removed 1 base from V and 7 bases from J, with 9 bases in between. CDR3: CASGLEAGHTQYF. As DNA, the CDR3 is TGTGCTAGTGGTTTGGAGGCGGGTCATACGCAGTATTTT.

The chain couples TRBV5-4 to TRBJ1-4; 9 bases are shared with TRBD1. The CDR3 is 13 residues long. The ends lost 4 bases at V and 15 bases at J; junction bases unmatched: 10. The germline gives CDR1 SGHNT, CDR2 YYREEE (reference sequence). The CDR3, as DNA: TGTGCCAGCAGCGTGATTCCGGGACAGGGTGTGTTTTTT. Its translation is CASSVIPGQGVFF.

V usage is TRBV18 and J usage is TRBJ2-5, with unresolved D. Trimming stripped 3 bases from V and 3 bases from J, with 8 bases between. From germline, CDR1 is KGHSH and CDR2 LQKENI. The CDR3 is 13 residues long. The CDR3 reads CASSPPSEETQYF. CDR3 sequence (DNA): TGTGCCAGCTCACCTCCTTCAGAAGAGACCCAGTACTTC.